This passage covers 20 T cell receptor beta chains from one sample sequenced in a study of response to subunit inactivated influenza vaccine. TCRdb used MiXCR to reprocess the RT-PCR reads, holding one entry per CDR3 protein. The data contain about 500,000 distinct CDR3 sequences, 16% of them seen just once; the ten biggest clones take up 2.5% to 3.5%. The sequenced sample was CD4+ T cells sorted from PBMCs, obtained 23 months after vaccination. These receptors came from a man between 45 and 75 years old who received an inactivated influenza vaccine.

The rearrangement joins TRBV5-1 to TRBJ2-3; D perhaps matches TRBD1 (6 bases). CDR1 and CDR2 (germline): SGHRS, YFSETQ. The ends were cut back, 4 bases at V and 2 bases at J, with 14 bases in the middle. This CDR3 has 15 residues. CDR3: CASSTNRANTDTQYF. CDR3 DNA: TGCGCCAGCAGCACAAACAGGGCCAACACAGATACGCAGTATTTT.

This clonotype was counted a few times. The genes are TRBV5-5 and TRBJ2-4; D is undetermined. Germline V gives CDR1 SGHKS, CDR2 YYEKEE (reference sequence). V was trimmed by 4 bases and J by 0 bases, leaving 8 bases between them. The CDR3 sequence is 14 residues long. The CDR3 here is CASSESVAKNIQYF. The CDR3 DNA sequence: TGTGCCAGCAGCGAGTCGGTAGCCAAAAACATTCAGTACTTC. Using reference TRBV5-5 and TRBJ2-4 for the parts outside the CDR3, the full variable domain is DAGVTQSPTHLIKTRGQQVTLRCSPISGHKSVSWYQQVLGQGPQFIFQYYEKEERGRGNFPDRFSARQFPNYSSELNVNALLLGDSALYLCASSESVAKNIQYFGAGTRLSVL.

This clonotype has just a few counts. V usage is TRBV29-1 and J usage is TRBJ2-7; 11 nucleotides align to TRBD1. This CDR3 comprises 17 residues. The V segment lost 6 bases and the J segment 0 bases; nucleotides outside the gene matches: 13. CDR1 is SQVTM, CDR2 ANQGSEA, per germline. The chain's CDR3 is CSVAKGVGTGGSYEQYF. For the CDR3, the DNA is TGCAGCGTGGCAAAGGGGGTAGGGACAGGGGGCTCCTACGAGCAGTACTTC.

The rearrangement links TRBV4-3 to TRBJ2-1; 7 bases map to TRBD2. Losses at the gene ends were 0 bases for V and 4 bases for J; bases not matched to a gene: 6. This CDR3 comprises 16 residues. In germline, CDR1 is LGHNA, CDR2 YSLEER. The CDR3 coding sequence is TGCGCCAGCAGCCAAGAACGAAGCGGGGCTTACAATGAGCAGTTCTTC. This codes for CASSQERSGAYNEQFF.

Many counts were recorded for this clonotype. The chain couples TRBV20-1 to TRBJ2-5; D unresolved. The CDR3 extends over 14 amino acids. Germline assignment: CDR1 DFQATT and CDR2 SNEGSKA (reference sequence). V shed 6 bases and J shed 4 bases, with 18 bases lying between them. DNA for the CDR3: TGCAGTGCCATCCTCGGTTCTACGTTAGAGACCCAGTACTTC. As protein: CSAILGSTLETQYF.

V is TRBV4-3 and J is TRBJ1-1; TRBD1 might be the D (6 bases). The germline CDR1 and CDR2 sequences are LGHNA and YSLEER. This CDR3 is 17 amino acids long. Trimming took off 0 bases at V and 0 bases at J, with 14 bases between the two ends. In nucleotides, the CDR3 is TGCGCCAGCAGCCAAGATTCCCACAGGGTGATGAACACTGAAGCTTTCTTT. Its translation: CASSQDSHRVMNTEAFF.

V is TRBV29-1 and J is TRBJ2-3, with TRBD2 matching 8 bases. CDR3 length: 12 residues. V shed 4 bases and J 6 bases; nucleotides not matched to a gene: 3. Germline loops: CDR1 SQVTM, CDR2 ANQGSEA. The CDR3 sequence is CSVVQRGDTQYF. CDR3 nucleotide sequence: TGCAGCGTTGTCCAGCGGGGGGATACGCAGTATTTT.

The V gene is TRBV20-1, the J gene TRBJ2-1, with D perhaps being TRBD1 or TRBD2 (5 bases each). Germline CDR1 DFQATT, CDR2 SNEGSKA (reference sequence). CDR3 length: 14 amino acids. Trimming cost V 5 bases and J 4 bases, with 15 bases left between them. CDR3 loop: CSAPFGTRYNEQFF. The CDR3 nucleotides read TGCAGTGCTCCGTTCGGGACCAGATACAATGAGCAGTTCTTC.

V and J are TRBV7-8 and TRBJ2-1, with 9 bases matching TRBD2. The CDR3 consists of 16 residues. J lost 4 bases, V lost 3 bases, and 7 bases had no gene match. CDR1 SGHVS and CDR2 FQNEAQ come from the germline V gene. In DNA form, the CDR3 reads TGTGCCAGCAGCTTCCAGCGGGGGGACTTTTACAATGAGCAGTTCTTC. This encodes CASSFQRGDFYNEQFF.

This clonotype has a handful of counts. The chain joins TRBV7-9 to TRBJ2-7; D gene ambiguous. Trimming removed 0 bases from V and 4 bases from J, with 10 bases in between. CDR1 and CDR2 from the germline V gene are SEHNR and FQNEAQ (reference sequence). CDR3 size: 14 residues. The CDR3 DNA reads TGTGCCAGCAGCTTAGCAGGGTCCTGGTACGAGCAGTACTTC. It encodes CASSLAGSWYEQYF.

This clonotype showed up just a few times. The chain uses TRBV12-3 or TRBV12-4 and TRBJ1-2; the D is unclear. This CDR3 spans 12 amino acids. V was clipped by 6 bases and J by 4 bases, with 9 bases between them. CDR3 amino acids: CASRQFSYGYTF. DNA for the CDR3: TGTGCCAGCAGACAGTTTTCCTATGGCTACACCTTC.

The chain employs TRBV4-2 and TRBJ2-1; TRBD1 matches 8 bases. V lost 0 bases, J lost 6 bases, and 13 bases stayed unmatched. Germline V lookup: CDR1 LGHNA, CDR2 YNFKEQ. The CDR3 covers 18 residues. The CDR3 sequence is CASSQDPSIQGGGNEQFF. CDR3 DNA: TGTGCCAGCAGCCAAGATCCATCCATACAGGGGGGAGGCAATGAGCAGTTCTTC.

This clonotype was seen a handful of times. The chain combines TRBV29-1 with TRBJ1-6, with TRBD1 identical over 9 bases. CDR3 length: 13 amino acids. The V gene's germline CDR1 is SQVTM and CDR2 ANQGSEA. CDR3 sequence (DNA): TGCAGTGTTCGGGACAGGGTTAATTCACCCCTCCACTTT. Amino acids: CSVRDRVNSPLHF.

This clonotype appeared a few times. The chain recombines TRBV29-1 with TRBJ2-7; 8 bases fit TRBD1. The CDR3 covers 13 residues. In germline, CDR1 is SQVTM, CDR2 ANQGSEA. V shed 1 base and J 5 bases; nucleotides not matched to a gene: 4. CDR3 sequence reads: CSVEGQGADEQYF. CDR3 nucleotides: TGCAGCGTTGAAGGCCAGGGGGCGGACGAGCAGTACTTC.

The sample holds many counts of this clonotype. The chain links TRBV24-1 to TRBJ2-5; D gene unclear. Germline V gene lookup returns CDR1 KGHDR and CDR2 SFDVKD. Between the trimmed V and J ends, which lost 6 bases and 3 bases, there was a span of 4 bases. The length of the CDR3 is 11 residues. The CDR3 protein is CATSLEETQYF. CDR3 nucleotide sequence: TGTGCCACCAGTCTAGAAGAGACCCAGTACTTC.

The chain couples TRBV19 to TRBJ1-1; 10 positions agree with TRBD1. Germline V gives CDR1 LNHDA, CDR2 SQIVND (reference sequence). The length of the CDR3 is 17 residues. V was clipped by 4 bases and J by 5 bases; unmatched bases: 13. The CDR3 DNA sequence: TGTGCCAGTAGTACAGTCCCGGGACAGGGGAGCGGGACTGAAGCTTTCTTT. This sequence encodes CASSTVPGQGSGTEAFF.

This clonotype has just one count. The CDR3 reads CASSLVLTGGGNEQFF. The CDR3 DNA sequence: TGTGCCAGCAGTTTAGTCCTGACAGGGGGCGGGAATGAGCAGTTCTTC. The chain recombines TRBV27 with TRBJ2-1; 10 nucleotides line up with TRBD1. V was pared by 2 bases and J by 7 bases, with 8 bases of the junction left unmatched. CDR1 MNHEY and CDR2 SMNVEV come from the germline V gene (reference sequence). This CDR3 is built from 16 residues.

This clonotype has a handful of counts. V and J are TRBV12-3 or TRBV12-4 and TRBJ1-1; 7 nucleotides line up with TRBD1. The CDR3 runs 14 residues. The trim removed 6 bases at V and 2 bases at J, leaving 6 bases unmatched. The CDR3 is CASRYGQVNTEAFF. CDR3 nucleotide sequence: TGTGCCAGCAGATACGGACAGGTTAACACTGAAGCTTTCTTT.

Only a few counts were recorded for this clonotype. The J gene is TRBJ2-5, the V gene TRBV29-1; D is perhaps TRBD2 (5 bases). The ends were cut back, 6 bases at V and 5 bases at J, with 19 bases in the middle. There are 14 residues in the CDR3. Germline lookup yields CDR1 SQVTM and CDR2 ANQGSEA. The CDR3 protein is CSVRGIRGKETQYF. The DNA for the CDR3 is TGCAGCGTCCGGGGAATAAGAGGGAAGGAGACCCAGTACTTC.

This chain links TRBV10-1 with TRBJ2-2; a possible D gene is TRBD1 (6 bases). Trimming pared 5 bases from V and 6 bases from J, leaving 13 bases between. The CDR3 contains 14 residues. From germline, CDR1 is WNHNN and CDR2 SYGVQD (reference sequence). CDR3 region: CASSPGQGAGELFF. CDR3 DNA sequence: TGCGCCAGCAGTCCGGGACAAGGCGCCGGGGAGCTGTTTTTT.